Below are 18 T cell receptor beta chains sequenced from a single sample in a study of OX40 agonist ivuxolimab in advanced cancers. TCRdb's table, derived via immunoSEQ multiplex PCR, lists solely in-frame clones and lacks some. The table records under 100,000 clones, approximately 89% of them present only once. The source was CD4+ or CD8+ T cells sorted from blood, collected in a trial of the OX40 agonist ivuxolimab. The receptors derive from an adult with an advanced solid tumor such as melanoma, head and neck, liver or kidney cancer.

Comments on this clone: A junction end diverges from the germline sequence, so it may reflect a read error. The chain combines TRBV5-1 with TRBJ1-2; tentative D call: TRBD1 (5 bases). Germline loops: CDR1 SGHRS, CDR2 YFSETQ. The CDR3 has 11 amino acids. CDR3 sequence: CASSLSTTVSF. The CDR3 coding sequence is TGCGCCAGCAGCTTGTCCACGACAGTCTCCTTC.

The rearrangement joins TRBV5-1 to TRBJ2-1, with TRBD2 matching 10 bases. The CDR3 has 16 residues. V lost 0 bases to trimming and J lost 7 bases; unmatched junction nucleotides: 7. The V gene's germline CDR1 is SGHRS and CDR2 YFSETQ. In DNA form, the CDR3 reads TGCGCCAGCAGCTTGGCGGTAGCGGGGGGAGCGAATGAGCAGTTCTTC. Its translation: CASSLAVAGGANEQFF.

The chain employs TRBV28 and TRBJ1-2; 8 bases fit TRBD1. The V gene's germline CDR1 is MDHEN and CDR2 SYDVKM. This CDR3 is 14 amino acids long. Germline trimming cut 5 bases from V and 4 bases from J; bases unmatched to any gene: 6. CDR3 protein: CASSRQGPSYGYTF. CDR3 DNA sequence: TGTGCCAGCAGTCGACAGGGGCCCTCCTATGGCTACACCTTC.

This chain connects TRBV14 to TRBJ1-4, with a possible D match to TRBD1 (6 bases). V was trimmed by 4 bases and J by 7 bases, leaving 19 bases between them. CDR1 is SGHDN and CDR2 is FVKESK in the germline V gene. This CDR3 contains 16 residues. The chain's CDR3 is CASSPLQGLWSEKLFF. CDR3 in DNA: TGTGCCAGCAGCCCTCTGCAGGGGTTATGGAGTGAAAAACTGTTTTTT. The whole variable domain, filled in from reference TRBV14 and TRBJ1-4, reads EAGVTQFPSHSVIEKGQTVTLRCDPISGHDNLYWYRRVMGKEIKFLLHFVKESKQDESGMPNNRFLAERTGGTYSTLKVQPAELEDSGVYFCASSPLQGLWSEKLFFGSGTQLSVL.

V and J are TRBV6-4 and TRBJ1-3; D gene ambiguous. V lost 7 bases, J lost 4 bases, and 11 bases lay in between. Germline CDR1 reads MRHNA; CDR2 reads SNTAGT. The CDR3 is 13 amino acids. Here the CDR3 reads CASTPGGGNTIYF. The CDR3 coding sequence is TGTGCCAGCACTCCGGGTGGGGGAAACACCATATATTTT.

The rearrangement links TRBV9 to TRBJ1-6; no clear D. CDR3 length: 12 amino acids. Germline CDR1 reads SGDLS; CDR2 reads YYNGEE. V dropped 3 bases and J dropped 10 bases, with 8 bases sitting between them. The CDR3, as DNA: TGTGCCAGCAGCGCCCTAGAATCACCCCTCCACTTT. Translation gives CASSALESPLHF.

This rearrangement joins TRBV11-2 to TRBJ2-7, with 11 bases matching TRBD2. This CDR3 is built from 17 residues. The germline V gene encodes CDR1 SGHAT and CDR2 FQNNGV. V dropped 3 bases and J dropped 2; count of bases not matched to a gene: 9. The DNA of the CDR3 is TGTGCCAGCAGCTTCATGCTAGCGGGGGGTCAAGCCTACGAGCAGTACTTC. It translates to CASSFMLAGGQAYEQYF.

The chain has TRBV2 and TRBJ2-2, with D possibly TRBD1 on 5 matching bases. The germline CDR1 and CDR2 sequences are SNHLY and FYNNEI. The CDR3 totals 13 residues. V gave up 6 bases and J gave up 4 bases, with 9 bases separating them. CDR3 region: CASRDRGTGELFF. The CDR3, as DNA: TGTGCCAGCAGGGATAGGGGCACCGGGGAGCTGTTTTTT.

This chain links TRBV5-1 with TRBJ2-1; 7 nucleotides align to TRBD1. J lost 2 bases, V lost 4 bases, and 6 bases had no gene match. CDR1 SGHRS and CDR2 YFSETQ come from the germline V gene. CDR3 length equals 15 residues. The CDR3 coding sequence is TGCGCCAGCAGCGTGACAGGGTTGACCTACAATGAGCAGTTCTTC. This sequence encodes CASSVTGLTYNEQFF.

V gene TRBV21-1 combines with J gene TRBJ2-1; the D call TRBD2 from the table was never checked on the DNA. TRBV21-1 is shown as a pseudogene. This CDR3 contains 19 residues. This CDR3 reads CASSKKGVSGGYSYNEQFF. DNA for the CDR3: TGTGCCAGCAGCAAAAAGGGAGTCTCCGGCGGATACTCCTACAATGAGCAGTTCTTC.

This chain joins TRBV5-1 and TRBJ1-3, with 8 positions matching TRBD1. V dropped 0 bases and J dropped 0; count of bases not matched to a gene: 2. CDR1 is SGHRS and CDR2 is YFSETQ in the germline V gene. The CDR3 spans 16 residues. The CDR3, as DNA: TGCGCCAGCAGCTTGGGACAGGGGAGCTCTGGAAACACCATATATTTT. Translation gives CASSLGQGSSGNTIYF.

This chain uses TRBV18 with TRBJ1-6, with TRBD1 identical over 9 bases. This CDR3 has 14 residues. Trimming cost V 8 bases and J 9 bases; bases outside gene matches: 8. Germline V gene lookup returns CDR1 KGHSH and CDR2 LQKENI. The CDR3 coding sequence is TGTGCCAGCCCGGAGGGACAGGGAGGTTCACCCCTCCACTTT. It codes for CASPEGQGGSPLHF.

The chain couples TRBV28 to TRBJ1-1; unclear D gene. The CDR3 is 14 residues long. CDR1 and CDR2 (germline): MDHEN, SYDVKM. V lost 6 bases and J lost 0, with 11 bases in between. The DNA of the CDR3 is TGTGCCAGCAGGACGTTGGCTATGAACACTGAAGCTTTCTTT. Translation gives CASRTLAMNTEAFF.

The chain uses TRBV5-1 and TRBJ2-7, with 10 positions matching TRBD1. Germline CDR1 and CDR2: SGHRS and YFSETQ. The J segment lost 7 bases and the V segment lost 4 bases, leaving 14 bases of the junction unmatched. The CDR3 sequence is 16 residues long. This chain's CDR3 is CASSIQGTGEGEEQYF. CDR3 nucleotide sequence: TGCGCCAGCAGCATCCAAGGGACAGGGGAGGGGGAGGAGCAGTACTTC.

V is TRBV6-5 and J is TRBJ1-6; no definite D call. Germline CDR1 is MNHEY and CDR2 is SVGAGI. The CDR3 contains 13 residues. V lost 8 bases and J 8 bases, leaving 13 bases between the germline ends. The chain's CDR3 is CASAYGGDSPLHF. CDR3 coding DNA: TGTGCCAGCGCTTACGGTGGTGATTCACCCCTCCACTTT.

The chain links TRBV4-3 to TRBJ2-3; D gene ambiguous. V gave up 0 bases and J gave up 4 bases, with 14 bases separating them. This CDR3 is built from 16 residues. CDR1 is LGHNA and CDR2 is YSLEER in the germline V gene. CDR3 residues: CASSQEGRTGADTQYF. DNA of the CDR3: TGCGCCAGCAGCCAAGAGGGCCGGACCGGCGCAGATACGCAGTATTTT.

V and J are TRBV18 and TRBJ1-5; D is possibly TRBD1 (6 bases). The V end lost 3 bases, the J end lost 2 bases, and 17 bases lay between the germline ends. The CDR3 spans 17 residues. Germline values: CDR1 KGHSH, CDR2 LQKENI. The CDR3 here is CASSPRGGGEGNQPQHF. CDR3 DNA sequence: TGTGCCAGCTCACCCCGGGGTGGGGGCGAGGGCAATCAGCCCCAGCATTTT.

The chain links TRBV28 to TRBJ2-3, with 8 bases matching TRBD1. Germline lookup yields CDR1 MDHEN and CDR2 SYDVKM. This CDR3 comprises 15 residues. The junction had 5 bases not matched to a gene; V was cut back by 6 bases and J by 0 bases. The CDR3 DNA follows: TGTGCCAGCAGAACCCGGGACAGGAGCACAGATACGCAGTATTTT. It is translated as CASRTRDRSTDTQYF.